The 20 T cell receptor beta chains listed next were all sequenced from one sample in a study of early T cells in non-severe SARS-CoV-2 infection. Via MiXCR, TCRdb re-called the 5' RACE reads, giving one row per CDR3 protein. The profile shows roughly 70,000 distinct CDR3 sequences, 20% to 25% of them singletons. Sequences were derived from whole blood, sampled at baseline. The receptors here all came from an adult who was a healthcare worker with PCR-confirmed SARS-CoV-2 infection or an uninfected control (not recorded which).

The chain combines TRBV3-1 with TRBJ1-1; D is perhaps TRBD1 (5 bases). CDR1 and CDR2 (germline): LGHDT, YNNKEL (reference sequence). There are 14 residues in the CDR3. The V and J ends lost 4 bases and 9 bases respectively, with 18 bases between them. CDR3: CASSLKGQGGKAFF. Written as DNA, the CDR3 is TGTGCCAGCAGCCTAAAGGGGCAGGGCGGCAAAGCTTTCTTT.

This chain connects TRBV3-1 to TRBJ2-7; D is unclear. Looked up from germline, CDR1 is LGHDT and CDR2 is YNNKEL (reference sequence). The germline V and J ends were trimmed by 0 bases and 4 bases, with 16 bases remaining between them. The CDR3 has 16 amino acids. CDR3: CASSQDAPDLGYEQYF. The DNA for the CDR3 is TGTGCCAGCAGCCAAGATGCCCCCGACCTCGGTTACGAGCAGTACTTC.

In DNA form, the CDR3 reads TGTGCCAGCAGCCTACCCCCAGGTAGGCGCTCTGGGGCCAACGTCCTGACTTTC. Translation gives CASSLPPGRRSGANVLTF. This chain uses TRBV5-4 with TRBJ2-6; D gene ambiguous. The CDR3 sequence is 18 residues long. The V and J ends lost 4 bases and 0 bases respectively, with 17 bases between them. Germline V CDR1 and CDR2: SGHNT, YYREEE (reference sequence).

This rearrangement joins TRBV18 to TRBJ2-2, with D perhaps given as TRBD1 or TRBD2 (5 bases each). V lost 3 bases to trimming and J lost 4 bases, with 12 bases between them. The CDR3 is 15 residues long. Per germline, CDR1 KGHSH and CDR2 LQKENI. CDR3 loop: CASSPAGTITGELFF. The DNA of the CDR3 is TGTGCCAGCTCACCGGCCGGGACCATCACCGGGGAGCTGTTTTTT.

This clonotype was observed a few times. V is TRBV18 and J is TRBJ2-5, with unresolved D. The germline V and J ends were trimmed by 6 bases and 7 bases, with 9 bases remaining between them. The CDR3 totals 11 residues. Germline V gene sequence: CDR1 KGHSH, CDR2 LQKENI. The CDR3 region has the DNA TGTGCCAGCTCGCCAGAGGCGACCCAGTACTTC. It yields the protein CASSPEATQYF.

This clonotype was recorded a few times. This chain joins TRBV2 and TRBJ1-4; D remains unclear. The germline V gene encodes CDR1 SNHLY and CDR2 FYNNEI. V was pared by 5 bases and J by 0 bases, with 10 bases between. The CDR3 runs 15 residues. CDR3 residues: CASSSDLATNEKLFF. The CDR3 DNA follows: TGTGCCAGCAGTTCAGACCTTGCAACTAATGAAAAACTGTTTTTT. Looking up the rest from reference TRBV2 and TRBJ1-4 gives the full variable domain: EPEVTQTPSHQVTQMGQEVILRCVPISNHLYFYWYRQILGQKVEFLVSFYNNEISEKSEIFDDQFSVERPDGSNFTLKIRSTKLEDSAMYFCASSSDLATNEKLFFGSGTQLSVL.

This clonotype occurred many times. This chain joins TRBV12-3 or TRBV12-4 and TRBJ2-5; no clear D gene. The CDR3 length is 13 residues. The V end was cut by 0 bases, the J end by 7 bases, with 9 bases between. The CDR3 reads CASSLAPVGTQYF. CDR3 DNA: TGTGCCAGCAGTTTAGCCCCCGTAGGGACCCAGTACTTC.

V usage is TRBV7-6 and J usage is TRBJ1-6, with 7 positions matching TRBD1. Germline V lookup: CDR1 SGHVS, CDR2 FNYEAQ. The V gene end was trimmed by 2 bases and the J gene end by 6 bases; junction bases not matched to a gene: 4. The CDR3 spans 15 residues. In nucleotides, the CDR3 is TGTGCCAGCAGCTTAAGGGGACAGAGTAATTCACCCCTCCACTTT. This gives the protein CASSLRGQSNSPLHF.

This clonotype has just a few counts. V and J are TRBV20-1 and TRBJ1-4; D ambiguous. V was clipped by 6 bases and J by 4 bases, with 12 bases between them. The CDR3 loop spans 13 amino acids. Germline loops: CDR1 DFQATT, CDR2 SNEGSKA (reference sequence). CDR3 loop: CSAVDGRNEKLFF. The CDR3, as DNA: TGCAGTGCCGTGGACGGACGTAATGAAAAACTGTTTTTT.

The rearrangement uses TRBV6-5 and TRBJ1-6; D unclear. There are 16 residues in the CDR3. V was shortened by 10 bases and J by 9 bases, with 25 bases between the two germline ends. Germline CDR1 MNHEY, CDR2 SVGAGI. The CDR3 DNA is TGTGCCATCAGCCCACCGACGCCTCAGGAAGGTTCACCCCTCCACTTT. Protein product: CAISPPTPQEGSPLHF.

This clonotype appeared a few times. This rearrangement joins TRBV6-1 to TRBJ2-2; D is unresolved. V dropped 4 bases and J dropped 9 bases, with 15 bases sitting between them. There are 14 residues in the CDR3. Germline V gives CDR1 MNHNS, CDR2 SASEGT. CDR3 sequence (DNA): TGTGCCAGCAGTGGGGCAGGACCGACCTGGGAGCTGTTTTTT. Translating it yields CASSGAGPTWELFF.

This rearrangement joins TRBV20-1 to TRBJ2-3, with 11 bases that match TRBD1. The J segment lost 4 bases and the V segment lost 5 bases, leaving 8 bases of the junction unmatched. From germline, CDR1 is DFQATT and CDR2 SNEGSKA (reference sequence). This CDR3 region has 15 residues. DNA for the CDR3: TGCAGTGCTGCCCCCGGACAGGGGGCCCCAGATACGCAGTATTTT. This sequence encodes CSAAPGQGAPDTQYF.

CDR3 nucleotide sequence: TGCGCCAGCAGCGGGACTTTGAACACTGAAGCTTTCTTT. Its protein product is CASSGTLNTEAFF. The rearrangement uses TRBV10-1 and TRBJ1-1; D is possibly TRBD1 (5 bases). CDR3 length equals 13 residues. Trimming took off 6 bases at V and 0 bases at J, with 8 bases between the two ends. Germline values: CDR1 WNHNN, CDR2 SYGVQD (reference sequence).

The gene calls are TRBV4-1 and TRBJ1-1, with unresolved D. Trimming left V 3 bases short and J 1 base short, with 9 bases between. The length of the CDR3 is 14 residues. The V gene's germline CDR1 is MGHRA and CDR2 YSYEKL. This chain's CDR3 is CASSHPPGNTEAFF. In DNA, the CDR3 is TGCGCCAGCAGCCACCCCCCCGGGAACACTGAAGCTTTCTTT.

V gene TRBV7-6 combines with J gene TRBJ1-1, with D hard to call. V was clipped by 3 bases and J by 1 base, with 6 bases between them. The CDR3 totals 13 residues. From germline, CDR1 is SGHVS and CDR2 FNYEAQ. Here the CDR3 DNA reads TGTGCCAGCAGCTTCGGCTCGAACACTGAAGCTTTCTTT. Translated, it gives CASSFGSNTEAFF.

The chain uses TRBV6-1 and TRBJ1-1; D is possibly TRBD1 (6 bases). There are 15 residues in the CDR3. The germline CDR1 and CDR2 sequences are MNHNS and SASEGT. Trimming took 3 bases from V and 1 from J, leaving 12 bases between them. The CDR3 nucleotides read TGTGCCAGCAGTGACTCCTCACAGGGGAACACTGAAGCTTTCTTT. It codes for CASSDSSQGNTEAFF.

The DNA for the CDR3 is TGTGCCAGCAGCCAAACTAGCGGGAGCTACGAGCAGTACTTC. As protein: CASSQTSGSYEQYF. The chain carries TRBV3-1 and TRBJ2-7; 11 positions match TRBD2. Germline lookup yields CDR1 LGHDT and CDR2 YNNKEL (reference sequence). This CDR3 spans 14 amino acids. V lost 2 bases, J lost 3 bases, and 0 bases stayed unmatched.

The rearrangement uses TRBV20-1 and TRBJ2-5; a weak D match, TRBD1 (5 bases). This CDR3 is built from 11 residues. Trimming left V 7 bases short and J 0 bases short, with 6 bases between. The germline CDR1 and CDR2 sequences are DFQATT and SNEGSKA (reference sequence). Here the CDR3 reads CSVTDQETQYF. CDR3 DNA sequence: TGCAGTGTGACAGACCAAGAGACCCAGTACTTC.

This clonotype was picked up many times. The chain links TRBV7-3 to TRBJ2-3, with TRBD1 matching over 11 bases. Unmatched junction bases numbered 6, after V lost 5 bases and J lost 5 bases. Germline V gives CDR1 SGHTA, CDR2 FQGTGA. The CDR3 sequence is 15 residues long. The CDR3 region has the DNA TGTGCCAGCAGCCCTCGGACAGGGGGCAGAGATACGCAGTATTTT. It codes for CASSPRTGGRDTQYF. Full variable domain (remainder filled in from reference TRBV7-3 and TRBJ2-3): GAGVSQTPSNKVTEKGKYVELRCDPISGHTALYWYRQSLGQGPEFLIYFQGTGAADDSGLPNDRFFAVRPEGSVSTLKIQRTERGDSAVYLCASSPRTGGRDTQYFGPGTRLTVL.

In this sample, this clonotype turned up a few times. The rearrangement links TRBV7-9 to TRBJ1-4; no definite D call. Germline CDR1 SEHNR, CDR2 FQNEAQ (reference sequence). Trimming took off 0 bases at V and 0 bases at J, with 5 bases between the two ends. This CDR3 comprises 15 residues. CDR3 residues: CASSLAETTNEKLFF. CDR3 in DNA: TGTGCCAGCAGCTTAGCAGAGACAACTAATGAAAAACTGTTTTTT.